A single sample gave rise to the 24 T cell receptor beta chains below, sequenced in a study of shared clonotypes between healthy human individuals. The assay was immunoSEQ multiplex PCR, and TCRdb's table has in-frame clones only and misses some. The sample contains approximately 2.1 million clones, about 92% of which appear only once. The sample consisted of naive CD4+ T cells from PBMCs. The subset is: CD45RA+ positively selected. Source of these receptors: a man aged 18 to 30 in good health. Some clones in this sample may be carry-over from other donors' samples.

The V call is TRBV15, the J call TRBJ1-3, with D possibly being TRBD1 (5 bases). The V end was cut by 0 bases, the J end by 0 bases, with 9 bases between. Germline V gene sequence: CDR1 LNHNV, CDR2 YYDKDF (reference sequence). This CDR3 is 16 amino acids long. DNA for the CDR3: TGTGCCACCAGCAGAGATTGGAGGGGCTCTGGAAACACCATATATTTT. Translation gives CATSRDWRGSGNTIYF. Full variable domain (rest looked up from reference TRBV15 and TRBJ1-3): DAMVIQNPRYQVTQFGKPVTLSCSQTLNHNVMYWYQQKSSQAPKLLFHYYDKDFNNEADTPDNFQSRRPNTSFCFLDIRSPGLGDTAMYLCATSRDWRGSGNTIYFGEGSWLTVV.

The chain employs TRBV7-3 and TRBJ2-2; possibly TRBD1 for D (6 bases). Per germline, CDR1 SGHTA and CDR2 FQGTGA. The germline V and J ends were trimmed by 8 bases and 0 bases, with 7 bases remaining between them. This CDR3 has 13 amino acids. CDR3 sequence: CASGQTNTGELFF. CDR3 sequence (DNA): TGTGCCAGCGGACAGACGAACACCGGGGAGCTGTTTTTT. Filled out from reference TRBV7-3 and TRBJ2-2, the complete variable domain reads GAGVSQTPSNKVTEKGKYVELRCDPISGHTALYWYRQSLGQGPEFLIYFQGTGAADDSGLPNDRFFAVRPEGSVSTLKIQRTERGDSAVYLCASGQTNTGELFFGEGSRLTVL.

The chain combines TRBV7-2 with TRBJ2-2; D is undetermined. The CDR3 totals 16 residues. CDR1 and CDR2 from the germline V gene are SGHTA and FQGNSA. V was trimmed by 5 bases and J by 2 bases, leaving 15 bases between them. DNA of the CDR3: TGTGCCAGCAGCGCCCGACCCCGAGCTAACACCGGGGAGCTGTTTTTT. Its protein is CASSARPRANTGELFF.

The CDR3 reads CASSQDWTGPAKWSTEAFF. In DNA, the CDR3 is TGTGCCAGCAGCCAAGATTGGACAGGCCCAGCTAAGTGGAGCACTGAAGCTTTCTTT. The J gene is TRBJ1-1, the V gene TRBV14; the match to TRBD1 covers 7 bases. V was clipped by 0 bases and J by 4 bases; unmatched bases: 17. The CDR3 is 19 residues long. Germline V lookup: CDR1 SGHDN, CDR2 FVKESK.

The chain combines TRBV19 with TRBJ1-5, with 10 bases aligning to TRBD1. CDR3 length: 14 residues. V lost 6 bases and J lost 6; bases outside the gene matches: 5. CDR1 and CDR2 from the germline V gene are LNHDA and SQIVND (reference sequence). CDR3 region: CASSRDRGRQPQHF. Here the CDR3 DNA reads TGTGCCAGTAGCCGGGACAGGGGTCGTCAGCCCCAGCATTTT.

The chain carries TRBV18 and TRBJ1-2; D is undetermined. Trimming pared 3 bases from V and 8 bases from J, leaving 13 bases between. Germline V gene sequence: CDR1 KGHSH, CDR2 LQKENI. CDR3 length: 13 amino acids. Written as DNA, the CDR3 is TGTGCCAGCTCACCCGACCGCCTGGGGGGCTACACCTTC. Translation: CASSPDRLGGYTF. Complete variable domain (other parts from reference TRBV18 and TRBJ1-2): NAGVMQNPRHLVRRRGQEARLRCSPMKGHSHVYWYRQLPEEGLKFMVYLQKENIIDESGMPKERFSAEFPKEGPSILRIQQVVRGDSAAYFCASSPDRLGGYTFGSGTRLTVV.

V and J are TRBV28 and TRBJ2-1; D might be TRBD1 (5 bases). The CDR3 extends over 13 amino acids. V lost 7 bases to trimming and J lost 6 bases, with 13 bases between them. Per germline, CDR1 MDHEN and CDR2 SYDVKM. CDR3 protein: CASKRGSLNEQFF. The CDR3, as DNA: TGTGCCAGCAAAAGGGGCTCCCTCAATGAGCAGTTCTTC.

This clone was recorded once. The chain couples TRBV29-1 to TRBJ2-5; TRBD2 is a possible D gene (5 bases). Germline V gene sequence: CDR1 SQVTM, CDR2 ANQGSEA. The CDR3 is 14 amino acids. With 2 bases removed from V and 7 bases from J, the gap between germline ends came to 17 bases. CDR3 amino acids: CSVENRAGGLTQYF. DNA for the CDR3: TGCAGCGTTGAAAATAGGGCGGGTGGACTGACCCAGTACTTC.

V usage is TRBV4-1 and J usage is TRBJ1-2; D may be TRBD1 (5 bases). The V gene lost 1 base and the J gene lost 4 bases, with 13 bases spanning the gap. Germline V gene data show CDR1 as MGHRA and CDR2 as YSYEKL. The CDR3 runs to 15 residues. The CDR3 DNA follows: TGCGCCAGCAGCCAAGTGGGAGGGGAAGGCTATGGCTACACCTTC. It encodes CASSQVGGEGYGYTF.

CDR3 amino acids: CASSWDEQYF. CDR3 bases: TGTGCCAGCAGCTGGGACGAGCAGTACTTC. The rearrangement links TRBV7-3 to TRBJ2-7; D unclear. The V end lost 4 bases, the J end lost 5 bases, and 3 bases lay between the germline ends. The length of the CDR3 is 10 residues. Germline loops: CDR1 SGHTA, CDR2 FQGTGA. Variable domain in full (rest from reference TRBV7-3 and TRBJ2-7): GAGVSQTPSNKVTEKGKYVELRCDPISGHTALYWYRQSLGQGPEFLIYFQGTGAADDSGLPNDRFFAVRPEGSVSTLKIQRTERGDSAVYLCASSWDEQYFGPGTRLTVT.

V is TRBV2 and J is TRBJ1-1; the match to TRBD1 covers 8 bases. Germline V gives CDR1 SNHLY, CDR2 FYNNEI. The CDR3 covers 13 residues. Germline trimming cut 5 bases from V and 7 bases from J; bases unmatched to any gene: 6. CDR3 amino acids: CASSRQGTDEAFF. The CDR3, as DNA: TGTGCCAGCAGTAGACAGGGGACAGATGAAGCTTTCTTT.

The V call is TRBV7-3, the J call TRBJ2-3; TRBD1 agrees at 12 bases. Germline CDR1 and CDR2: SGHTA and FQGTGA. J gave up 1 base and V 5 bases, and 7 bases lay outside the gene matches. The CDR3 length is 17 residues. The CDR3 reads CASSPPGQGAGTDTQYF. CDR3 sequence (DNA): TGTGCCAGCAGCCCACCGGGACAGGGGGCTGGCACAGATACGCAGTATTTT. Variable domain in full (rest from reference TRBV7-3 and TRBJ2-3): GAGVSQTPSNKVTEKGKYVELRCDPISGHTALYWYRQSLGQGPEFLIYFQGTGAADDSGLPNDRFFAVRPEGSVSTLKIQRTERGDSAVYLCASSPPGQGAGTDTQYFGPGTRLTVL.

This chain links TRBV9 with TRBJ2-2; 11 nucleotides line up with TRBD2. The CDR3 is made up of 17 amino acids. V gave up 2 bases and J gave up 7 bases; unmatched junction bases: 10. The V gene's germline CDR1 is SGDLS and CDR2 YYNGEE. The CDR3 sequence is CASSVTLAGGPVGELFF. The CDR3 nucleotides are TGTGCCAGCAGCGTGACGTTAGCGGGAGGGCCTGTCGGGGAGCTGTTTTTT.

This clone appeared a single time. The CDR3 spells CASSSNFGQRIYSNQPQHF. In nucleotides, the CDR3 is TGTGCCAGCAGCTCTAACTTCGGACAGAGGATTTATAGCAATCAGCCCCAGCATTTT. The chain combines TRBV7-8 with TRBJ1-5; tentatively, D is TRBD1 (6 bases). This CDR3 region has 19 residues. Looked up from germline, CDR1 is SGHVS and CDR2 is FQNEAQ. The V and J ends lost 4 bases and 0 bases respectively, with 22 bases between them.

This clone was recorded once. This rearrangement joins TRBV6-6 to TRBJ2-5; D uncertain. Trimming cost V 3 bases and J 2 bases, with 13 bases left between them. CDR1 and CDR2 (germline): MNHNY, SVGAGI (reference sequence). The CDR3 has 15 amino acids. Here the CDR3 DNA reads TGTGCCAGCAGTTATTCCCGAGCTGTACAAGAGACCCAGTACTTC. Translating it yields CASSYSRAVQETQYF.

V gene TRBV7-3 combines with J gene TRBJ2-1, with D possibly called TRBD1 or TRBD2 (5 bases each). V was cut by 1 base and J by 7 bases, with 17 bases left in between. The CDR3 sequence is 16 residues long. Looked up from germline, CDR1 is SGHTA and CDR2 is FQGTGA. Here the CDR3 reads CASSLRDLSPGNEQFF. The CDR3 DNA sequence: TGTGCCAGCAGCTTAAGGGACCTATCCCCAGGGAATGAGCAGTTCTTC. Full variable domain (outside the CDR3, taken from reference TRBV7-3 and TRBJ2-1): GAGVSQTPSNKVTEKGKYVELRCDPISGHTALYWYRQSLGQGPEFLIYFQGTGAADDSGLPNDRFFAVRPEGSVSTLKIQRTERGDSAVYLCASSLRDLSPGNEQFFGPGTRLTVL.

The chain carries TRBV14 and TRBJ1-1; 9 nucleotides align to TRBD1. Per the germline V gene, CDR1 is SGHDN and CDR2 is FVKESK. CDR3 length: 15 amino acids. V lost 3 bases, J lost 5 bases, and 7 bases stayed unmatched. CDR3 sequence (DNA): TGTGCCAGCAGCCACGGTGACAGGGGGGTAACTGAAGCTTTCTTT. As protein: CASSHGDRGVTEAFF.

This chain's CDR3 is CASSLDRGAVNTEAFF. As DNA, the CDR3 is TGTGCCAGCAGCTTAGATCGGGGGGCGGTTAACACTGAAGCTTTCTTT. The rearrangement uses TRBV11-2 and TRBJ1-1; a possible D gene is TRBD1 (6 bases). This CDR3 spans 16 amino acids. CDR1 SGHAT and CDR2 FQNNGV come from the germline V gene. V was pared by 0 bases and J by 2 bases, with 13 bases between. The full variable domain, rest sourced from reference TRBV11-2 and TRBJ1-1, is EAGVAQSPRYKIIEKRQSVAFWCNPISGHATLYWYQQILGQGPKLLIQFQNNGVVDDSQLPKDRFSAERLKGVDSTLKIQPAKLEDSAVYLCASSLDRGAVNTEAFFGQGTRLTVV.

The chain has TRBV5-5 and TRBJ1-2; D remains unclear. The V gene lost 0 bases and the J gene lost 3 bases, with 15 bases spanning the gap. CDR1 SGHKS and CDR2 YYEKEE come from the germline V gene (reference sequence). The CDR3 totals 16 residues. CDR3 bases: TGTGCCAGCAGCTTGGCCGCTGGCCTTGTCTACTATGGCTACACCTTC. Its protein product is CASSLAAGLVYYGYTF.

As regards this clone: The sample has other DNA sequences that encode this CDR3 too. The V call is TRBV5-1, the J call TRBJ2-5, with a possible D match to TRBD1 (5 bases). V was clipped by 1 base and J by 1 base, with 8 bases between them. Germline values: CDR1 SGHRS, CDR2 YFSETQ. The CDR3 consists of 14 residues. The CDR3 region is CASSLLGVQETQYF. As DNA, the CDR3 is TGCGCCAGCAGCTTGTTAGGGGTCCAAGAGACCCAGTACTTC.

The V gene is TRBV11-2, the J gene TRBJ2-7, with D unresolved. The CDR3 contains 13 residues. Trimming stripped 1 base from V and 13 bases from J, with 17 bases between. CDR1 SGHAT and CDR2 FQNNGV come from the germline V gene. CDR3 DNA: TGTGCCAGCAGCTTAGTTATCGGCGGAGTAGGTTACTTC. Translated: CASSLVIGGVGYF.

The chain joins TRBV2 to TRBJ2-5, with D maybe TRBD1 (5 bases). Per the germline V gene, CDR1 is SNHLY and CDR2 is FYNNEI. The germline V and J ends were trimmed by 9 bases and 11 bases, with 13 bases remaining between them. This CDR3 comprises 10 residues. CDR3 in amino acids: CAREGAPQYF. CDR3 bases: TGTGCCAGGGAAGGGGCACCTCAGTACTTC.

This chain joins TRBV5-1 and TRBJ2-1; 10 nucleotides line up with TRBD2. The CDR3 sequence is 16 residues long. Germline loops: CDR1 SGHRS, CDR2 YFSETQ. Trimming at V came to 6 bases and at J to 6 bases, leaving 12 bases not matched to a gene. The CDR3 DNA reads TGCGCCAGCACCCCTCTAGCGGGAGCTTCTGGCAATGAGCAGTTCTTC. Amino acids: CASTPLAGASGNEQFF.

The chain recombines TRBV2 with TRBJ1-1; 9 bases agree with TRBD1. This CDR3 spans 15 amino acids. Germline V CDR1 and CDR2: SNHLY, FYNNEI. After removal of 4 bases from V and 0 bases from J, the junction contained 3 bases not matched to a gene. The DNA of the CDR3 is TGTGCCAGCAGTGCAACAGGGGGCCTGAACACTGAAGCTTTCTTT. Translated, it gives CASSATGGLNTEAFF.